The source of this T cell receptor (beta chain) is a study of OX40 agonist ivuxolimab in advanced cancers. The germline V gene has CDR1 MNHEY and CDR2 SVGAGI. Trimming stripped 0 bases from V and 6 bases from J, with 9 bases between. This CDR3 has 13 residues. Notes on the study in general: Some of the nonresponding patients also showed low levels of normalized T-cell clonal expansion.

Details on this clone: What it binds is unknown.

Method: immunoSEQ multiplex PCR; TCRdb's copy keeps in-frame clones and lacks some. The sample consists of some 41,000 clones, approximately 84% of them appearing once. The specimen comprised CD4+ or CD8+ T cells sorted from blood, sampled in a trial of the OX40 agonist ivuxolimab. J is TRBJ2-7 and V is TRBV6-5; the D is unclear. The source of this sequence is an adult with an advanced solid tumor such as melanoma, head and neck, liver or kidney cancer. The CDR3 loop reads CASSYSMGSEQYF. The DNA of the CDR3 is TGTGCCAGCAGTTACTCGATGGGTAGCGAGCAGTACTTC.